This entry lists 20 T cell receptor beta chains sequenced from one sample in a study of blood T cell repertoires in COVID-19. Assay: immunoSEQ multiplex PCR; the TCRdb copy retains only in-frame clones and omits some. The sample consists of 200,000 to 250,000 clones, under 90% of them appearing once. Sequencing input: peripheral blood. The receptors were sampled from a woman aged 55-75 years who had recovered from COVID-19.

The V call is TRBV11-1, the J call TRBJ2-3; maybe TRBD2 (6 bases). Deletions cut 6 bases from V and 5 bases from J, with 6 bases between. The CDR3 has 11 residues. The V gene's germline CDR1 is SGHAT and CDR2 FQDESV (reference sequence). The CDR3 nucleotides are TGTGCCAGCAGGGGGGGAGATACGCAGTATTTT. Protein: CASRGGDTQYF.

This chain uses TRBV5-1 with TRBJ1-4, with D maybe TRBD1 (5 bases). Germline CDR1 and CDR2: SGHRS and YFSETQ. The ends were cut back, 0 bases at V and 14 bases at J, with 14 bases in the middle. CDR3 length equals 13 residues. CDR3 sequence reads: CASSLETATPLFF. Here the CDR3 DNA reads TGCGCCAGCAGCTTGGAGACAGCCACACCGCTGTTTTTT.

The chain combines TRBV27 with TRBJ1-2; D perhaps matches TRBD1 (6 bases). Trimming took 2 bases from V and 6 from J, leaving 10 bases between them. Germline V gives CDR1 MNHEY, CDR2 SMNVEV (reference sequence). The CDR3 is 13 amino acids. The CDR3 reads CASSLLRGNGYTF. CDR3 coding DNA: TGTGCCAGCAGTTTACTCAGGGGCAATGGCTACACCTTC.

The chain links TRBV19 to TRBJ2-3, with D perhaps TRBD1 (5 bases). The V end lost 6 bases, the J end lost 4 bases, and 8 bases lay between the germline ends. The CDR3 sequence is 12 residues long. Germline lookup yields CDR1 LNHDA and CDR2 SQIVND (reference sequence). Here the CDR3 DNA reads TGTGCCAGTAGAGGGGCCGCAGATACGCAGTATTTT. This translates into CASRGAADTQYF.

In nucleotides, the CDR3 is TGTGCCATCACCAGGGACAGGACCGATGGCTACACCTTC. This encodes CAITRDRTDGYTF. The chain combines TRBV10-3 with TRBJ1-2; 8 nucleotides align to TRBD1. Germline assignment: CDR1 ENHRY and CDR2 SYGVKD. Losses at the gene ends were 7 bases for V and 6 bases for J; bases not matched to a gene: 7. The CDR3 consists of 13 residues.

CDR3 in amino acids: CASSQDGTGSYNEQFF. The CDR3 nucleotides read TGCGCCAGCAGCCAGGACGGGACAGGCTCCTACAATGAGCAGTTCTTC. This chain links TRBV4-1 with TRBJ2-1; 8 nucleotides agree with TRBD1. The CDR3 consists of 16 residues. V shed 3 bases, J shed 0 bases, and the junction held 4 bases outside the gene matches. CDR1 MGHRA and CDR2 YSYEKL come from the germline V gene.

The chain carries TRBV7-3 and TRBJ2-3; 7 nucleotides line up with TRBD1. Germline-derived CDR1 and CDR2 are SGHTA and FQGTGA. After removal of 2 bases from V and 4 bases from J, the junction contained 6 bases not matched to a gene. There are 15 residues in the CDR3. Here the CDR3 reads CASSLEGARPDTQYF. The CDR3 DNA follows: TGTGCCAGCAGCTTAGAGGGGGCGCGGCCAGATACGCAGTATTTT. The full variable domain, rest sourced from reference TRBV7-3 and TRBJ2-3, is GAGVSQTPSNKVTEKGKYVELRCDPISGHTALYWYRQSLGQGPEFLIYFQGTGAADDSGLPNDRFFAVRPEGSVSTLKIQRTERGDSAVYLCASSLEGARPDTQYFGPGTRLTVL.

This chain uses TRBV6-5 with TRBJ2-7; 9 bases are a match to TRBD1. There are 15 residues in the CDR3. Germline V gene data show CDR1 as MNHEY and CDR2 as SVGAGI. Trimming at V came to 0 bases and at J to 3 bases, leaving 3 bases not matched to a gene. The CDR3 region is CASSYSLGQGYEQYF. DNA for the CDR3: TGTGCCAGCAGTTACTCTTTGGGACAGGGCTACGAGCAGTACTTC.

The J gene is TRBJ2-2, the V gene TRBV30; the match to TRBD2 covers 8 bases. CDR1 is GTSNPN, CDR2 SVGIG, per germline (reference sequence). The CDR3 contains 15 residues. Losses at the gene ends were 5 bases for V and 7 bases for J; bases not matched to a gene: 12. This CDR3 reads CAWGLSGGPGGELFF. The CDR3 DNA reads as TGTGCCTGGGGACTCAGCGGGGGCCCGGGCGGGGAGCTGTTTTTT. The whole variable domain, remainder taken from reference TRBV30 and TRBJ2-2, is SQTIHQWPATLVQPVGSPLSLECTVEGTSNPNLYWYRQAAGRGLQLLFYSVGIGQISSEVPQNLSASRPQDRQFILSSKKLLLSDSGFYLCAWGLSGGPGGELFFGEGSRLTVL.

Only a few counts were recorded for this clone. DNA for the CDR3: TGTGCCATCAGTGAGTCGCGGGAAAGTCAGCCCCAGCATTTT. It encodes CAISESRESQPQHF. V and J are TRBV10-3 and TRBJ1-5, with D unresolved. The V gene's germline CDR1 is ENHRY and CDR2 SYGVKD. The V end was cut by 0 bases, the J end by 6 bases, with 9 bases between. The CDR3 contains 14 residues.

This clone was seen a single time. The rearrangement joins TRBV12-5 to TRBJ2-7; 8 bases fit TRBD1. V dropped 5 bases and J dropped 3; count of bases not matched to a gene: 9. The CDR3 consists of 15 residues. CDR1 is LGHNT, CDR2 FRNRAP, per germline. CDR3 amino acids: CASGKPGQAFYEQYF. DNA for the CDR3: TGTGCTAGTGGTAAGCCGGGACAGGCTTTCTACGAGCAGTACTTC.

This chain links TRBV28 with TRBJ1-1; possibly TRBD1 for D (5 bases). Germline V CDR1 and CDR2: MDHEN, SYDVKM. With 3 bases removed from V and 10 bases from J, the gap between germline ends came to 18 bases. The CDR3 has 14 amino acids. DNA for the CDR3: TGTGCCAGCAGTTTGGGTCGCAGGGATGAAGTAGCTTTCTTT. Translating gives CASSLGRRDEVAFF.

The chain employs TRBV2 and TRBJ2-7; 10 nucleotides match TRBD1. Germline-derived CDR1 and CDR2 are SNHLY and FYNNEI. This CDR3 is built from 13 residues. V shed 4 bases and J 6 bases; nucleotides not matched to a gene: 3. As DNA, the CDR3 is TGTGCCAGCAGTGGGGGACAGGGGACCGAGCAGTACTTC. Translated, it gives CASSGGQGTEQYF.

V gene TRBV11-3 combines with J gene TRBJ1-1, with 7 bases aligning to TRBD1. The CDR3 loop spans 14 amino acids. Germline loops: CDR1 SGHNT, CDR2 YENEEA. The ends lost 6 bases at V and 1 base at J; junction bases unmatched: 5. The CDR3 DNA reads TGTGCCAGCAGACGAAGGACAGGGAACACTGAAGCTTTCTTT. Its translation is CASRRRTGNTEAFF.

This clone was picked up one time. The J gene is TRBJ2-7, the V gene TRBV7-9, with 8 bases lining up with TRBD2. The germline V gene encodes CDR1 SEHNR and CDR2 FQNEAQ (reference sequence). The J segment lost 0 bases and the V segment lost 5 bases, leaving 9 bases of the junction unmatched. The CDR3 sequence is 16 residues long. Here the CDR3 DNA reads TGTGCCAGCAGCGGAAGGTTTAGCGGGATCTCCTACGAGCAGTACTTC. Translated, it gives CASSGRFSGISYEQYF.

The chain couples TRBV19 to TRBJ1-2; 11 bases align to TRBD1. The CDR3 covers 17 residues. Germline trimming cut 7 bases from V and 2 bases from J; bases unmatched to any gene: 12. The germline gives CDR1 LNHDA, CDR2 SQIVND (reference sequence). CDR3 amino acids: CASIPGTGGLGNYGYTF. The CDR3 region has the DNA TGTGCCAGTATCCCCGGGACAGGGGGTTTAGGGAACTATGGCTACACCTTC.

Here the CDR3 reads CAWRGYRASRGYTF. The CDR3 region has the DNA TGTGCCTGGAGAGGGTACAGGGCTAGTAGAGGCTACACCTTC. The rearrangement uses TRBV30 and TRBJ1-2; TRBD1 is a possible D gene (6 bases). This CDR3 has 14 residues. V was shortened by 3 bases and J by 8 bases, with 19 bases between the two germline ends. Germline CDR1 GTSNPN, CDR2 SVGIG (reference sequence).

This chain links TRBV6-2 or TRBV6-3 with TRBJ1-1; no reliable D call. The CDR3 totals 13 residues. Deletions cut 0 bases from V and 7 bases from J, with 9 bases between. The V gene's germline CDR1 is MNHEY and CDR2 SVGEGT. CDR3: CASSYSNMFEAFF. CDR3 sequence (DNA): TGTGCCAGCAGTTACTCTAACATGTTTGAAGCTTTCTTT.

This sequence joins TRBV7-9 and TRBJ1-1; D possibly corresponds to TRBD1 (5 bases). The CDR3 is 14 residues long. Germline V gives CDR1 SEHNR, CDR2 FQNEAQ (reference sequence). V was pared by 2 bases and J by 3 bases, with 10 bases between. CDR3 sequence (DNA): TGTGCCAGCAGCTTAATTGGCAGGGACACTGAAGCTTTCTTT. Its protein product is CASSLIGRDTEAFF. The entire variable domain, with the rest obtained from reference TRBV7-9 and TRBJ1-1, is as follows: DTGVSQNPRHKITKRGQNVTFRCDPISEHNRLYWYRQTLGQGPEFLTYFQNEAQLEKSRLLSDRFSAERPKGSFSTLEIQRTEQGDSAMYLCASSLIGRDTEAFFGQGTRLTVV.

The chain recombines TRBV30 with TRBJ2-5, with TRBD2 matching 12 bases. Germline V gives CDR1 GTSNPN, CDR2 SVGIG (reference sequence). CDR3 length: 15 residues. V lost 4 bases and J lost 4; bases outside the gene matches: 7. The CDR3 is CAWTSLAGGVETQYF. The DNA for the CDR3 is TGTGCCTGGACCTCACTAGCGGGGGGCGTAGAGACCCAGTACTTC.